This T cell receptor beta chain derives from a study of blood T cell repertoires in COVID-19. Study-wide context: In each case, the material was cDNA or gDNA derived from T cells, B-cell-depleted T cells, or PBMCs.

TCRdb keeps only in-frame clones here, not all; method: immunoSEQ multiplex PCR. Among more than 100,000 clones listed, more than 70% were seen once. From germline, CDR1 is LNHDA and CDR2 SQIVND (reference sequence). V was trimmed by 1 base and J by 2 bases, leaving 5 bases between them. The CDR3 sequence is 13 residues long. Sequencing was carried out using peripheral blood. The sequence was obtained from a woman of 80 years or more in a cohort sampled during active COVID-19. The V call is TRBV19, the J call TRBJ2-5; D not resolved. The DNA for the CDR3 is TGTGCCAGTAGTATAGGTTCTCAAGAGACCCAGTACTTC. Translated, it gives CASSIGSQETQYF.